The subject of this entry is one T cell receptor beta chain. These data belong to a study of technical replicates of blood from a handful of donors. Profiled with immunoSEQ multiplex PCR; TCRdb holds only in-frame clones, not every one. Of 80,000 to 95,000 clones in the sample, about 90% were seen once. The specimen sequenced was T cells isolated from PBMCs. The sequence was obtained from a human donor in good health.

The CDR3 spells CASSIQDNVVPNYGYTF. The CDR3 DNA follows: TGTGCCAGTAGTATTCAGGACAACGTCGTACCTAACTATGGCTACACCTTC. The rearrangement joins TRBV19 to TRBJ1-2, with TRBD1 as a possible D gene (5 bases). V lost 3 bases to trimming and J lost 0 bases, with 17 bases between them. CDR1 and CDR2 (germline): LNHDA, SQIVND (reference sequence). The CDR3 extends over 17 amino acids.